The rows below give T cell receptor beta chains drawn from one sample of a study of control samples from healthy donors and cancer patients. Some clones are missing from TCRdb's copy, which holds only in-frame ones; the method was immunoSEQ multiplex PCR. In the table there are roughly 180,000 clones, about 91% of which are singletons. Sequenced sample: blood. Receptor source: a woman in her thirties or forties in good health. CDR3s include the opening cysteine and the closing phenylalanine or tryptophan. Rows may omit the clone size; those that give it use once, few, many or a size class.

size: .; V: TRBV7-2; J: TRBJ2-1; CDR3: CASILGGANNEQFF
size: few; V: TRBV19; J: TRBJ2-2; CDR3: CASSTTGIGELFF
size: .; V: TRBV12-3/TRBV12-4; J: TRBJ1-5; CDR3: CASRGQSNQPQHF
size: few; V: TRBV4-2; J: TRBJ2-5; CDR3: CASSQDGLEQETQYF
size: .; V: TRBV6-1; J: TRBJ1-5; CDR3: CASSEYVQLSNQPQHF
size: once; V: TRBV5-6; J: TRBJ2-3; CDR3: CASSFYGGHSTDTQYF
size: many; V: TRBV27; J: TRBJ1-2; CDR3: CASSLGGGYGYTF
size: .; V: TRBV9; J: TRBJ1-1; CDR3: CASTAGLDTEAFF
size: .; V: TRBV15; J: TRBJ2-7; CDR3: CATSRDRQGSYEQYF
size: once; V: TRBV18; J: TRBJ1-6; CDR3: CASSEGGASPLHF
size: .; V: TRBV5-6; J: TRBJ1-3; CDR3: CASSSRHGSMAVTIYF
size: .; V: TRBV5-5; J: TRBJ1-5; CDR3: CASSLADSNQPQHF
size: .; V: TRBV6-5; J: TRBJ1-2; CDR3: CASSRTGALYGYTF
size: .; V: TRBV19; J: TRBJ1-5; CDR3: CASSKSRGQFLFNSNQPQHF
size: .; V: TRBV6-5; J: TRBJ2-3; CDR3: CASSSFGTDTQYF
size: once; V: TRBV19; J: TRBJ2-1; CDR3: CASSQYNEQFF
size: .; V: TRBV5-6; J: TRBJ1-1; CDR3: CASSLTNTEAFF
size: .; V: TRBV20-1; J: TRBJ2-7; CDR3: CSASQRVSGGSYEQYF
size: .; V: TRBV18; J: TRBJ1-5; CDR3: CASSLDRVIGNQPQHF
size: .; V: TRBV5-4; J: TRBJ1-2; CDR3: CASSLQGDDYGYTF
size: .; V: TRBV24-1; J: TRBJ2-7; CDR3: CATSDYERGPDYEQYF
size: .; V: TRBV3-1/TRBV3-2; J: TRBJ2-7; CDR3: CASSHRGEQYF
size: .; V: TRBV2; J: TRBJ1-1; CDR3: CAIQRGVSEAFF
size: .; V: TRBV6-1; J: TRBJ1-3; CDR3: CASSETRASGNTIYF
size: .; V: TRBV18; J: TRBJ1-6; CDR3: CASSPPGSSYNSPLHF
size: .; V: TRBV3-1/TRBV3-2; J: TRBJ1-2; CDR3: CASSQGAGGGYTF
size: .; V: TRBV18; J: TRBJ1-2; CDR3: CASSPSERVNYGYTF
size: .; V: TRBV10-2; J: TRBJ1-5; CDR3: CASSEGQGWHQPQHF
size: .; V: TRBV6-5; J: TRBJ1-2; CDR3: CASSYLPRGVYGYTF
size: .; V: TRBV9; J: TRBJ2-3; CDR3: CASSGSTDTQYF
size: once; V: TRBV5-1; J: TRBJ2-1; CDR3: CASSPSVVGGSSDEQFF
size: .; V: TRBV11-2; J: TRBJ1-1; CDR3: CASSPRTEAFF
size: .; V: TRBV19; J: TRBJ1-1; CDR3: CASSTNRVQGTTEAFF
size: once; V: TRBV5-4; J: TRBJ1-2; CDR3: CASSPGQGVYGYTF
size: .; V: TRBV7-9; J: TRBJ1-4; CDR3: CASSRTAGEKLFF
size: .; V: TRBV7-6; J: TRBJ2-2; CDR3: CASSPLTGRTGELFF
size: .; V: TRBV7-9; J: TRBJ1-2; CDR3: CASSLGQLYGYTF
size: .; V: TRBV2; J: TRBJ2-6; CDR3: CASMPQTGANVLTF
size: few; V: TRBV4-1; J: TRBJ1-4; CDR3: CASSQGHGATNEKLFF
size: .; V: TRBV10-3; J: TRBJ1-5; CDR3: CASKGDSMNQPQHF
size: .; V: TRBV18; J: TRBJ2-2; CDR3: CASSGRNTGELFF
size: .; V: TRBV7-9; J: TRBJ1-1; CDR3: CASSLALGMNTEAFF
size: .; V: TRBV2; J: TRBJ2-3; CDR3: CASPLTTPRGDTQYF
size: .; V: TRBV4-2; J: TRBJ1-1; CDR3: CASSGAEEAFF
size: .; V: TRBV5-1; J: TRBJ1-5; CDR3: CASSPGQGKIQPQHF
size: .; V: TRBV5-1; J: TRBJ2-1; CDR3: CASSFQGAGVPGDEQFF
size: .; V: TRBV4-2; J: TRBJ1-3; CDR3: CASSQEGGSSGNTIYF
size: .; V: TRBV6-5; J: TRBJ2-1; CDR3: CASSYGAAYNEQFF
size: .; V: TRBV7-3; J: TRBJ2-1; CDR3: CASSPGQGNYNEQFF